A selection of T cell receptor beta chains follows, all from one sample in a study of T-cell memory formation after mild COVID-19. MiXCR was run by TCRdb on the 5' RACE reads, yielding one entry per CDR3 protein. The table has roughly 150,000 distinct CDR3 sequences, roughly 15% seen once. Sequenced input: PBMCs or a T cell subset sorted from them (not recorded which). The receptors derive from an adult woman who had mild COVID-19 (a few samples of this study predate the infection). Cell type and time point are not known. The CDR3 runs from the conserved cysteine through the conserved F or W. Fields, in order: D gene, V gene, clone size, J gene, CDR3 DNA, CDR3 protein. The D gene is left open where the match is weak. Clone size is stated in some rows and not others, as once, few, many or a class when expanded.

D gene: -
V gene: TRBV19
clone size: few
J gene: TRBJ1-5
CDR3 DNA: TGTGCCAGTAGTATCACAGGGTATAGCAATCAGCCCCAGCATTTT
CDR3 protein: CASSITGYSNQPQHF

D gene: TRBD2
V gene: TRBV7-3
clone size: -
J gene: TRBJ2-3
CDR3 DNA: TGTGCCAGCAATAGCGGGGGGGCAAGAGATACGCAGTATTTT
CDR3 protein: CASNSGGARDTQYF

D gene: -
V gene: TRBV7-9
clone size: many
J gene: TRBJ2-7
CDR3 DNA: TGTGCCAGCAGCTTAGCAGGGATCCCCTACGAGCAGTACTTC
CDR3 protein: CASSLAGIPYEQYF

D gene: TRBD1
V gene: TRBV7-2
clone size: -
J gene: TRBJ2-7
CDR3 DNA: TGTGCCAGCAGCTCGGGACAGGGCGTCTCCTACGAGCAGTACTTC
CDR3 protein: CASSSGQGVSYEQYF

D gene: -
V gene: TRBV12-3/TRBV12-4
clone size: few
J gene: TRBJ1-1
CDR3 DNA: TGTGCCAGCAGTACGATGAACACTGAAGCTTTCTTT
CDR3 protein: CASSTMNTEAFF

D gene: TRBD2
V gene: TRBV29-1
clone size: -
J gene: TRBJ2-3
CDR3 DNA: TGCAGCGTTGAAGATAGGGGACTAGCTTCAGATACGCAGTATTTT
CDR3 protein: CSVEDRGLASDTQYF

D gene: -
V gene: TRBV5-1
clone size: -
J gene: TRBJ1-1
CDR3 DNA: TGCGCCAGCAGCTTCCGACACAACACTGAAGCTTTCTTT
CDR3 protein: CASSFRHNTEAFF

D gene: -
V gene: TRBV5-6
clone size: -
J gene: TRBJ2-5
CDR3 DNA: TGTGCCAGCAGCTTTCTGACAAGTCAAGAGACCCAGTACTTC
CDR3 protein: CASSFLTSQETQYF

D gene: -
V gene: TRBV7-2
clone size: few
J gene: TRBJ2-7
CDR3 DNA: TGTGCCAGCAGCTTAATCTCTTCGGGATGGGGAGAGCAGTACTTC
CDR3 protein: CASSLISSGWGEQYF

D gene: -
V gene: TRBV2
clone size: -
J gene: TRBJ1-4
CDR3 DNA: TGTGCCAGCAGAACCACAGGGTTTAATGAAAAACTGTTTTTT
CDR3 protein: CASRTTGFNEKLFF

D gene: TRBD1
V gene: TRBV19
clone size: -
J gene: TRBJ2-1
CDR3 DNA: TGTGCCAGTAGGGGGCGGGACAGGGACCTATTGGGGCAGTTCTTC
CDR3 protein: CASRGRDRDLLGQFF

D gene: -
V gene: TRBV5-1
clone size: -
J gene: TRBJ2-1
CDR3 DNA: TGCGCCAGCAGCCAACTAGCTCGGGATGAGCAGTTCTTC
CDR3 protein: CASSQLARDEQFF

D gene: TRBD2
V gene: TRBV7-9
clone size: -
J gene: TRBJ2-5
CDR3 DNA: TGTGCCAGCAGCCCGCATCCGGGGGGTTCTTTGGAGACCCAGTACTTC
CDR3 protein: CASSPHPGGSLETQYF

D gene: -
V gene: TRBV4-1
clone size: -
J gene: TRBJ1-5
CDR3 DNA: TGCGCCAGCAGCCAACCGTCGTTACGACGGGGGGCCGGTCAGCCCCAGCATTTT
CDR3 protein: CASSQPSLRRGAGQPQHF

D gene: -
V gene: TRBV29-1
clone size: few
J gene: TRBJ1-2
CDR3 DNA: TGCAGCGTTGACCTCCAGGGAGCGGTGAATGGCTACACCTTC
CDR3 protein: CSVDLQGAVNGYTF

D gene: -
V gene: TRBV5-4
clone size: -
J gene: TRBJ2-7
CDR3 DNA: TGTGCCAGCAGCTTGCAACAGGCAACCTACGAGCAGTACTTC
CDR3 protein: CASSLQQATYEQYF

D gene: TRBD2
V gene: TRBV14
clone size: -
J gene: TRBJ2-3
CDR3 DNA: TGTGCCAGCAGCCAATCGAAACTAGCGGGGCCCACAGATACGCAGTATTTT
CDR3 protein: CASSQSKLAGPTDTQYF

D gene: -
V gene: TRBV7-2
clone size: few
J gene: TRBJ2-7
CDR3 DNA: TGTGCCAGCAGCTTGGGGGCGATGAGCTCCTACGAGCAGTACTTC
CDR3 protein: CASSLGAMSSYEQYF

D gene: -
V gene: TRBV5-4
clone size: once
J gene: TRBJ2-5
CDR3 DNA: TGTGCCAGCTCGGATCGGGGAATCCAAGAGACCCAGTACTTC
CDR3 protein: CASSDRGIQETQYF